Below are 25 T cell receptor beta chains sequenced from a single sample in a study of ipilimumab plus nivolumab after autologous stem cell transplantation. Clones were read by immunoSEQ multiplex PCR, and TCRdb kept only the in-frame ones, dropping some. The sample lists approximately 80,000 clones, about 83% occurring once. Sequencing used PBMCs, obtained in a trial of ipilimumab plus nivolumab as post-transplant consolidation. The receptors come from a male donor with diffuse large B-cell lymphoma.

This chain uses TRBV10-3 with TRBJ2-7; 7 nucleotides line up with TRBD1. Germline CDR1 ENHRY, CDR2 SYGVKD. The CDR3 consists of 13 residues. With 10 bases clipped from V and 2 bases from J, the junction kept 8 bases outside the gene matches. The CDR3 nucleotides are TGTGCCACCGCCCGGGACAGAACCTACGAGCAGTACTTC. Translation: CATARDRTYEQYF.

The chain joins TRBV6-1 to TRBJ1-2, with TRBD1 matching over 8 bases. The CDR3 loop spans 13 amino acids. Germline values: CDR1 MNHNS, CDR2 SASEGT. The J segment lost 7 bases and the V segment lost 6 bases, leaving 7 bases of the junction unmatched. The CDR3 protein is CASSRQGQSGYTF. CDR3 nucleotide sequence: TGTGCCAGCAGCCGACAGGGGCAATCTGGCTACACCTTC.

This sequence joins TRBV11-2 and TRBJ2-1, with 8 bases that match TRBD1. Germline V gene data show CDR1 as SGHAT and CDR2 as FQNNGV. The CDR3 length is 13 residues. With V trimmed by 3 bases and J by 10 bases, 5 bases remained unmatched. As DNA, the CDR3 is TGTGCCAGCAGCTTGGCAGGGGGCTGGGAGCAGTTCTTC. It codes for CASSLAGGWEQFF.

CDR3 in amino acids: CATSRGQTSSNEQFF. The CDR3 DNA reads as TGTGCCACCAGCAGGGGACAGACGAGTTCCAATGAGCAGTTCTTC. V usage is TRBV15 and J usage is TRBJ2-1; 7 bases match TRBD1. CDR1 and CDR2 from the germline V gene are LNHNV and YYDKDF (reference sequence). The CDR3 extends over 15 amino acids. V lost 3 bases, J lost 6 bases, and 8 bases stayed unmatched. Using reference TRBV15 and TRBJ2-1 for the parts outside the CDR3, the full variable domain is DAMVIQNPRYQVTQFGKPVTLSCSQTLNHNVMYWYQQKSSQAPKLLFHYYDKDFNNEADTPDNFQSRRPNTSFCFLDIRSPGLGDTAMYLCATSRGQTSSNEQFFGPGTRLTVL.

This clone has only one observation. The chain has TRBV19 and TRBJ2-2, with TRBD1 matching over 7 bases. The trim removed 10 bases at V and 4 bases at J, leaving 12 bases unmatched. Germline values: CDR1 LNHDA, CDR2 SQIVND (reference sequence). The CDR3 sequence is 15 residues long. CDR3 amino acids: CATSSAGGFTGELFF. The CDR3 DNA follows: TGTGCCACCTCATCAGCAGGGGGTTTCACCGGGGAGCTGTTTTTT.

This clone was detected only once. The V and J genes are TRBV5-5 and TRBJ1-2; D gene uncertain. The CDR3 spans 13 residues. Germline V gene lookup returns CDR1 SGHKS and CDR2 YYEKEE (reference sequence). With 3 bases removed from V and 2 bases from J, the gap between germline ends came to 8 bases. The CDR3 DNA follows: TGTGCCAGCAGCTATGACCCCAACTATGGCTACACCTTC. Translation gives CASSYDPNYGYTF.

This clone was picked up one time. The CDR3 is CASSSALGGGGNIQYF. CDR3 coding DNA: TGTGCCAGCAGCTCAGCCCTCGGGGGGGGCGGAAACATTCAGTACTTC. The chain employs TRBV7-8 and TRBJ2-4, with TRBD2 identical over 8 bases. The germline CDR1 and CDR2 sequences are SGHVS and FQNEAQ. V lost 4 bases and J lost 6; bases outside the gene matches: 11. The CDR3 runs 16 residues.

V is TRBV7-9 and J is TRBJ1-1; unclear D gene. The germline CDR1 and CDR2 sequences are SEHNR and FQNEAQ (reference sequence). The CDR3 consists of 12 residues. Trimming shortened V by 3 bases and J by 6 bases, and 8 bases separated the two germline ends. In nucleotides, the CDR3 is TGTGCCAGCAGCTTTCGTGATGCTGAAGCTTTCTTT. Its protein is CASSFRDAEAFF.

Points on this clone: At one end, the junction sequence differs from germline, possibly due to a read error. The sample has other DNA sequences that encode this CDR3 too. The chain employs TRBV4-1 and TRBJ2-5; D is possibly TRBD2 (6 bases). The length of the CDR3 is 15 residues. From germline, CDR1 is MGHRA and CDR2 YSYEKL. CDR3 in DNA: TGTGCCAGCAGCCCCCCGGGGCGGGACCAAGCGACCCAGTACTTC. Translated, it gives CASSPPGRDQATQYF.

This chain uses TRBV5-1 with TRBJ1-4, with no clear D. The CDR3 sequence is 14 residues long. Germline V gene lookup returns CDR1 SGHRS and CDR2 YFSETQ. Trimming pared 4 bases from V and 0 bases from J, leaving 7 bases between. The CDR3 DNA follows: TGCGCCAGCAGCCCGACAACAACTAATGAAAAACTGTTTTTT. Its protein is CASSPTTTNEKLFF.

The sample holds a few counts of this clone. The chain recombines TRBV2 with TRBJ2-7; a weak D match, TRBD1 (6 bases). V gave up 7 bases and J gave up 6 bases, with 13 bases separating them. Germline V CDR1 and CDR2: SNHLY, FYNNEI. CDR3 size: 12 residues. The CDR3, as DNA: TGTGCCAGCACCCAGGGGTCGGGCGAGCAGTACTTC. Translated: CASTQGSGEQYF.

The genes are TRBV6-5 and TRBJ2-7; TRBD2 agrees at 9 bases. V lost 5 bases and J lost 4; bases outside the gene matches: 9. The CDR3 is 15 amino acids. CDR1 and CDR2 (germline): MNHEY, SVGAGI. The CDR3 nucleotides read TGTGCCAGCAGTCGTGTAGCGGGGGCTGATTACGAGCAGTACTTC. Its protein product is CASSRVAGADYEQYF.

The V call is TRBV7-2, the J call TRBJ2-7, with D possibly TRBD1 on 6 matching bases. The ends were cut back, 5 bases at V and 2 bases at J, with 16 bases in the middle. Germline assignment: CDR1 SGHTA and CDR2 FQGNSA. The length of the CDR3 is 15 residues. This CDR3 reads CASSQGWQGPYEQYF. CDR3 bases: TGTGCCAGCAGCCAAGGGTGGCAGGGGCCCTACGAGCAGTACTTC.

CDR3 DNA: TGTGCCAGCACTACGTACGAGGGGGAGACCCAGTACTTC. Translating it yields CASTTYEGETQYF. The chain is built from TRBV2 and TRBJ2-5; either TRBD1 or TRBD2 may fit D (5 bases each). Trimming stripped 7 bases from V and 5 bases from J, with 14 bases between. The germline gives CDR1 SNHLY, CDR2 FYNNEI. The CDR3 has 13 residues.

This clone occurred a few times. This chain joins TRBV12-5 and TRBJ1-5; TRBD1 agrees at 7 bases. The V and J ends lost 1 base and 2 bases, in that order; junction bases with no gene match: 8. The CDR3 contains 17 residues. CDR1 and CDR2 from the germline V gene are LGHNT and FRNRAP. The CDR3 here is CASGLATGALGNQPQHF. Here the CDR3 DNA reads TGTGCTAGTGGTTTGGCTACAGGGGCGCTGGGCAATCAGCCCCAGCATTTT.

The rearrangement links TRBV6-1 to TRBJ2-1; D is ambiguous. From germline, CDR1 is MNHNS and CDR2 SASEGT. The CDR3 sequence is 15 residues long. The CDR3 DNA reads TGTGCTTCGATGGAAAGGACGCTTACCTACAATGAGCAGTTCTTC. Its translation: CASMERTLTYNEQFF.

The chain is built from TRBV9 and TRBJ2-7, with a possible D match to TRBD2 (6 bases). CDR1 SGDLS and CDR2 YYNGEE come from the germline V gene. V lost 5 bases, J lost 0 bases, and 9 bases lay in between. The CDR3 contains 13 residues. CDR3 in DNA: TGTGCCAGCAGTCGGGACTTCTCCTACGAGCAGTACTTC. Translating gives CASSRDFSYEQYF.

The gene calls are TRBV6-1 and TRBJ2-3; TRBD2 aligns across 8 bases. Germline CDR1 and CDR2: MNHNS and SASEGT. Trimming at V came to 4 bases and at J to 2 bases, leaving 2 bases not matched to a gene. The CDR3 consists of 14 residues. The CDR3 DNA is TGTGCCAGCAGTGGCGGGGGGTACACAGATACGCAGTATTTT. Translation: CASSGGGYTDTQYF.

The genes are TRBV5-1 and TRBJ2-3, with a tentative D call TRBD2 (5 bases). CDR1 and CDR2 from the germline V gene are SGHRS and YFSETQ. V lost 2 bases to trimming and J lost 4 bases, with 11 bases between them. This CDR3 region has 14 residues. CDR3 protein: CASSLFARADTQYF. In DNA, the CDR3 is TGCGCCAGCAGCTTATTTGCGCGGGCAGATACGCAGTATTTT.

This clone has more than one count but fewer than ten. CDR3 in amino acids: CASSPGGTTEAFF. In DNA form, the CDR3 reads TGCGCCAGCAGCCCGGGGGGGACCACTGAAGCTTTCTTT. The chain joins TRBV5-1 to TRBJ1-1; weak D call: TRBD1 (5 bases). The CDR3 length is 13 residues. CDR1 is SGHRS, CDR2 YFSETQ, per germline. V was clipped by 4 bases and J by 4 bases, with 11 bases between them. The variable domain in full, with the rest retrieved from reference TRBV5-1 and TRBJ1-1, is KAGVTQTPRYLIKTRGQQVTLSCSPISGHRSVSWYQQTPGQGLQFLFEYFSETQRNKGNFPGRFSGRQFSNSRSEMNVSTLELGDSALYLCASSPGGTTEAFFGQGTRLTVV.

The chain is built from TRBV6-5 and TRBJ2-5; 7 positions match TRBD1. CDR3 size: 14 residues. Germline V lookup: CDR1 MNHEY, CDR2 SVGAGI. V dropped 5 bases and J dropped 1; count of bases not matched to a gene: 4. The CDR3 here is CASSRRTGQETQYF. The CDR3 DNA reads TGTGCCAGCAGTCGGAGGACAGGCCAAGAGACCCAGTACTTC.

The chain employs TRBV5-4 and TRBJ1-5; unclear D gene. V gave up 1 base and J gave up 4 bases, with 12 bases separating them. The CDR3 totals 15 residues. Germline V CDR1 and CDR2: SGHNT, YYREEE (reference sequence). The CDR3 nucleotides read TGTGCCAGCAGCTTGAACCCCGGGGTTAATCAGCCCCAGCATTTT. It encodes CASSLNPGVNQPQHF.

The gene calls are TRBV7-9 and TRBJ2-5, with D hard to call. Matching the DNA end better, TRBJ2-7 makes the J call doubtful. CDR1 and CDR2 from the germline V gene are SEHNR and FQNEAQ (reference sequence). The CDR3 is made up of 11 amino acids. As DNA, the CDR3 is TGTGCCACCGAGATGGCGTACGAGCAGTACTTC. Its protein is CATEMAYEQYF.

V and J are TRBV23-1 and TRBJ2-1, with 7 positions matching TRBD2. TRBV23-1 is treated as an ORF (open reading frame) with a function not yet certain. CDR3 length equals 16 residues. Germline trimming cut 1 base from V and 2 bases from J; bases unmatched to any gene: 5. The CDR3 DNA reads TGCGCCAGCAGTCAATGGGGGAGCGGGGCCTACAATGAGCAGTTCTTC. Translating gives CASSQWGSGAYNEQFF.

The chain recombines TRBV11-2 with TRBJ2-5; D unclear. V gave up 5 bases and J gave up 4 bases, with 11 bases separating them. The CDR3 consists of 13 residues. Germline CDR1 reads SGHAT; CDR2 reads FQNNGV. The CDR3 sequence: CASSPRIGETQYF. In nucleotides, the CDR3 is TGTGCCAGCAGCCCCCGTATAGGAGAGACCCAGTACTTC. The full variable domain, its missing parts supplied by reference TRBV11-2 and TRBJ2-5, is EAGVAQSPRYKIIEKRQSVAFWCNPISGHATLYWYQQILGQGPKLLIQFQNNGVVDDSQLPKDRFSAERLKGVDSTLKIQPAKLEDSAVYLCASSPRIGETQYFGPGTRLLVL.